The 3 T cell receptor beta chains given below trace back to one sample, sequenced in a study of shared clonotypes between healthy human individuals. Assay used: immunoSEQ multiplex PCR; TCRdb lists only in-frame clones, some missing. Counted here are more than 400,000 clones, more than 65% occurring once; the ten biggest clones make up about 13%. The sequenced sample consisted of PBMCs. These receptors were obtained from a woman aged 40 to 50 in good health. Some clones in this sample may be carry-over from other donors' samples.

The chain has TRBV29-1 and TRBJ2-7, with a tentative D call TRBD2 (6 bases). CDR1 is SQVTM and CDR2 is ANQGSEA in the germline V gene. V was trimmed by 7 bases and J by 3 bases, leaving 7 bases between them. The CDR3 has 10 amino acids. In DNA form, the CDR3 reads TGCAGCGCGGGGGACTACGAGCAGTACTTC. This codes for CSAGDYEQYF.

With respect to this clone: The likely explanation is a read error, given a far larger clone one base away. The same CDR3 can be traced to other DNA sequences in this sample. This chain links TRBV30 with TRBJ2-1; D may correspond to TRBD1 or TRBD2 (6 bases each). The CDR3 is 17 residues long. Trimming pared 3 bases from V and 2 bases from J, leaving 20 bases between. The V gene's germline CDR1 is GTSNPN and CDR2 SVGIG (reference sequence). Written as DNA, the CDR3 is TGTGCCTGGAGGGGGGGATTAGGGGGGCGCACCTACAATGAGCAGTTCTTC. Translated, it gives CAWRGGLGGRTYNEQFF. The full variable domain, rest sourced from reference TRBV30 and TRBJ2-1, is SQTIHQWPATLVQPVGSPLSLECTVEGTSNPNLYWYRQAAGRGLQLLFYSVGIGQISSEVPQNLSASRPQDRQFILSSKKLLLSDSGFYLCAWRGGLGGRTYNEQFFGPGTRLTVL.

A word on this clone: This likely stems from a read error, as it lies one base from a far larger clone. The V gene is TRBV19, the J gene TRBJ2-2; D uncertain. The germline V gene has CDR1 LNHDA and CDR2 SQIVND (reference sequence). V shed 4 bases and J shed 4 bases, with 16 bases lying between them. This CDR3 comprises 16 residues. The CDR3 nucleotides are TGTGCCAGTAGTACCCCGGAACATGTCGGCACCGGGGAGCTGTTTTTT. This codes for CASSTPEHVGTGELFF.